This T cell receptor (beta chain) was sequenced in a study of T cells in Graves' hyperthyroidism and ophthalmopathy. Researchers took RNA transcripts and amplified the TCR beta CDR3 regions from them. Using the HTBI primer set, a first-round RT-PCR was run on the TCR CDR3. MiXCR, applied by TCRdb to the multiplex PCR reads, yields one record per CDR3 protein. The sample includes hundreds of thousands of distinct CDR3 sequences, 46% of them seen just once. With V trimmed by 1 base and J by 1 base, 7 bases remained unmatched. CDR3 size: 17 residues. The germline V gene has CDR1 SGHTA and CDR2 FQGNSA. The sequenced sample consisted of peripheral blood or thyroid tissue (not recorded which). This receptor was identified in a woman between 18 and 29 years old with Graves' hyperthyroidism. The rearrangement links TRBV7-2 to TRBJ1-1; 9 bases are shared with TRBD1. CDR3 sequence reads: CASSLVGTGLENTEAFF. The CDR3 nucleotides are TGTGCCAGCAGCTTAGTGGGGACAGGGCTGGAGAACACTGAAGCTTTCTTT.